A selection of T cell receptor beta chains follows, all from one sample in a study of CD8 T cells in Susac syndrome. TCRdb re-derived calls from the immunoSEQ multiplex PCR reads in MiXCR, one entry per CDR3 protein. The repertoire holds some 130,000 distinct CDR3 sequences, 95% seen once, with more than 0.15% in the top ten. Sequencing input: CD8+ T cells from PBMCs. Receptors were obtained from a human donor with Susac syndrome. Both conserved end residues are part of each CDR3. The order of the fields is V gene, J gene, CDR3 protein.

TRBV20-1	TRBJ2-7	CSAPLSYEQYF
TRBV29-1	TRBJ2-5	CSVGIQGETQYF
TRBV28	TRBJ2-3	CASSLYGGRSTDTQYF
TRBV29-1	TRBJ1-1	CSVDDFEAFF
TRBV6-5	TRBJ2-2	CASSRLAGGELFF
TRBV5-1	TRBJ2-1	CASSLGREQYNEQFF
TRBV29-1	TRBJ1-1	CSVEADPSMNTEAFF
TRBV7-9	TRBJ2-2	CASSSGQGPGELFF
TRBV9	TRBJ2-1	CASESDNEQFF
TRBV3-1	TRBJ2-7	CASSHNLVEQYF
TRBV2	TRBJ1-3	CASSESDGNTIYF
TRBV6-1	TRBJ1-2	CDISDGPNYGYTF
TRBV6-6	TRBJ1-4	CASNLTGLNEKLFF
TRBV7-8	TRBJ2-3	CASSSHLTDTQYF
TRBV4-1	TRBJ2-7	CASSQVGRPYEQYF
TRBV6-2/TRBV6-3	TRBJ2-5	CASSLQLAGPQETQYF
TRBV12-3/TRBV12-4	TRBJ1-2	CASSLALEGGYTF
TRBV12-3/TRBV12-4	TRBJ2-5	CASRGDSTQETQYF
TRBV6-1	TRBJ2-2	CASSEDPVGELFF
TRBV30	TRBJ2-5	CAWTEGTEGETQYF
TRBV9	TRBJ2-1	CASSPSRTSSYNEQFF
TRBV6-1	TRBJ2-1	CAGWSGSSYNEQFF
TRBV11-3	TRBJ2-7	CASSLVRDSYEQYF
TRBV7-9	TRBJ1-1	CASSLGQGTNTEAFF
TRBV9	TRBJ1-4	CATPGTGGEKLFF